The next 17 T cell receptor beta chains were all read from a single sample in a study of shared T cell receptors in the human thymus. Repertoires were generated with immunoSEQ multiplex PCR, while TCRdb's copy carries only in-frame clones and drops some. Altogether about 660,000 clones are present, more than 75% being singletons, with the ten largest covering approximately 0.01%. These sequences were also reported in another study, on human thymus T cells.

Sequencing was carried out using thymocytes. Receptors originate from a boy under two years old with a congenital heart defect.

The chain carries TRBV11-3 and TRBJ2-7; 11 bases map to TRBD1. V lost 5 bases and J lost 5; bases outside the gene matches: 20. The CDR3 loop spans 19 amino acids. Per the germline V gene, CDR1 is SGHNT and CDR2 is YENEEA. CDR3 sequence reads: CASSLRPGGQGVPFHEQYF. CDR3 DNA: TGTGCCAGCAGCCTACGCCCTGGGGGACAGGGGGTCCCCTTCCACGAGCAGTACTTC. The full variable domain, its missing parts supplied by reference TRBV11-3 and TRBJ2-7, is EAGVVQSPRYKIIEKKQPVAFWCNPISGHNTLYWYLQNLGQGPELLIRYENEEAVDDSQLPKDRFSAERLKGVDSTLKIQPAELGDSAVYLCASSLRPGGQGVPFHEQYFGPGTRLTVT.

V is TRBV4-2 and J is TRBJ1-2, with D hard to call. Trimming took 0 bases from V and 3 from J, leaving 20 bases between them. The germline CDR1 and CDR2 sequences are LGHNA and YNFKEQ. The CDR3 contains 18 residues. The CDR3 is CASSQDWEVGEKHYGYTF. The CDR3 DNA sequence: TGTGCCAGCAGCCAAGATTGGGAGGTCGGGGAGAAACACTATGGCTACACCTTC.

This sequence joins TRBV7-3 and TRBJ2-7; the match to TRBD2 covers 7 bases. V was clipped by 1 base and J by 1 base; unmatched bases: 7. This CDR3 comprises 16 residues. In germline, CDR1 is SGHTA, CDR2 FQGTGA. CDR3 DNA: TGTGCCAGCAGCTTAAATGGGGCTAGCGGTTCCTACGAGCAGTACTTC. It encodes CASSLNGASGSYEQYF.

V usage is TRBV27 and J usage is TRBJ2-7; 7 positions match TRBD2. Looked up from germline, CDR1 is MNHEY and CDR2 is SMNVEV (reference sequence). The CDR3 is 14 residues long. The J segment lost 7 bases and the V segment lost 6 bases, leaving 12 bases of the junction unmatched. CDR3 loop: CASRISGTRKEQYF. CDR3 nucleotides: TGTGCCAGCAGAATAAGCGGGACTCGGAAAGAGCAGTACTTC.

The rearrangement links TRBV27 to TRBJ1-2; the match to TRBD1 covers 12 bases. This CDR3 contains 16 residues. The germline V gene has CDR1 MNHEY and CDR2 SMNVEV (reference sequence). V dropped 6 bases and J dropped 6; count of bases not matched to a gene: 11. The CDR3 region has the DNA TGTGCCAGCAGCCCCGGGACAGGGGGCACCCTTGATGGCTACACCTTC. Translation: CASSPGTGGTLDGYTF.

The chain recombines TRBV9 with TRBJ2-1, with D tentatively TRBD2 (5 bases). V was clipped by 3 bases and J by 4 bases, with 17 bases between them. The CDR3 covers 16 residues. Germline-derived CDR1 and CDR2 are SGDLS and YYNGEE. The DNA for the CDR3 is TGTGCCAGCAGCGGGGAAGAGGGAAGGTTTTACAATGAGCAGTTCTTC. This translates into CASSGEEGRFYNEQFF.

This clone was detected only a few times. This sequence joins TRBV30 and TRBJ2-1, with 8 bases matching TRBD1. The trim removed 0 bases at V and 7 bases at J, leaving 5 bases unmatched. Per germline, CDR1 GTSNPN and CDR2 SVGIG (reference sequence). CDR3 length: 14 residues. CDR3 protein: CAWSVRTGRNEQFF. Here the CDR3 DNA reads TGTGCCTGGAGTGTACGGACAGGGAGGAATGAGCAGTTCTTC.

The chain has TRBV4-1 and TRBJ1-2, with D tentatively TRBD1 (5 bases). V shed 6 bases and J shed 4 bases, with 12 bases lying between them. Germline CDR1 and CDR2: MGHRA and YSYEKL. The CDR3 totals 13 residues. CDR3 protein: CASRARGFYGYTF. The CDR3 nucleotides read TGCGCCAGCAGGGCTAGGGGTTTCTATGGCTACACCTTC.

The chain is built from TRBV7-6 and TRBJ2-3; possibly TRBD2 for D (6 bases). Germline V gene sequence: CDR1 SGHVS, CDR2 FNYEAQ. This CDR3 contains 16 residues. With 3 bases removed from V and 3 bases from J, the gap between germline ends came to 16 bases. The CDR3 spells CASSLFWGGETDTQYF. DNA of the CDR3: TGTGCCAGCAGCTTGTTTTGGGGAGGAGAGACAGATACGCAGTATTTT.

This clone was recorded only once. The chain employs TRBV7-9 and TRBJ2-7, with TRBD2 as a possible D gene (5 bases). CDR1 is SEHNR and CDR2 is FQNEAQ in the germline V gene (reference sequence). The germline V and J ends were trimmed by 5 bases and 1 base, with 18 bases remaining between them. CDR3 size: 16 residues. The CDR3 loop reads CASSPRTAKGSYEQYF. Here the CDR3 DNA reads TGTGCCAGCAGCCCTAGGACTGCGAAGGGTTCCTACGAGCAGTACTTC.

The genes are TRBV27 and TRBJ2-7, with D perhaps TRBD1 (6 bases). The CDR3 runs 14 residues. Germline CDR1 MNHEY, CDR2 SMNVEV (reference sequence). V lost 4 bases and J lost 5, with 15 bases in between. For the CDR3, the DNA is TGTGCCAGCAGTTCGGCACAGGGTCGTAACGAGCAGTACTTC. Protein sequence: CASSSAQGRNEQYF.

The chain employs TRBV5-5 and TRBJ2-6; the D gene is possibly TRBD2 (5 bases). V dropped 0 bases and J dropped 3 bases, with 10 bases sitting between them. This CDR3 is 16 amino acids long. Germline V gene sequence: CDR1 SGHKS, CDR2 YYEKEE (reference sequence). CDR3 amino acids: CASSLEGGLGANVLTF. DNA of the CDR3: TGTGCCAGCAGCTTGGAGGGCGGGCTTGGGGCCAACGTCCTGACTTTC.

The rearrangement links TRBV7-9 to TRBJ1-2, with TRBD1 as a possible D gene (5 bases). Germline CDR1 reads SEHNR; CDR2 reads FQNEAQ (reference sequence). The CDR3 covers 13 residues. V dropped 10 bases and J dropped 8 bases, with 20 bases sitting between them. This CDR3 is CAIRDYRLFGYTF. The CDR3 nucleotides read TGTGCCATCCGGGACTACAGGCTATTCGGCTACACCTTC.

This clone was found once. The CDR3 sequence: CASSLAPQVKLAGETQYF. The DNA for the CDR3 is TGTGCCAGCAGCTTAGCTCCCCAAGTGAAGTTAGCCGGAGAGACCCAGTACTTC. V gene TRBV7-9 combines with J gene TRBJ2-5, with D hard to call. Germline V gene sequence: CDR1 SEHNR, CDR2 FQNEAQ (reference sequence). Trimming pared 0 bases from V and 4 bases from J, leaving 21 bases between. This CDR3 comprises 18 residues.

This clone was picked up a small number of times. V and J are TRBV19 and TRBJ2-3, with 7 bases fitting TRBD1. The CDR3 loop spans 12 amino acids. Per germline, CDR1 LNHDA and CDR2 SQIVND (reference sequence). Unmatched junction bases numbered 2, after V lost 5 bases and J lost 6 bases. CDR3 sequence: CASSVTGDTQYF. The CDR3 DNA reads TGTGCCAGTAGTGTGACAGGGGATACGCAGTATTTT.

The rearrangement links TRBV9 to TRBJ2-7; TRBD2 matches at 7 bases. V gave up 6 bases and J gave up 4 bases; unmatched junction bases: 1. The CDR3 is 11 amino acids. Germline CDR1 SGDLS, CDR2 YYNGEE. The CDR3: CASTGGYEQYF. For the CDR3, the DNA is TGTGCCAGCACCGGGGGGTACGAGCAGTACTTC.

The chain uses TRBV6-5 and TRBJ2-4; 8 bases map to TRBD2. V dropped 8 bases and J dropped 3; count of bases not matched to a gene: 6. The CDR3 has 14 residues. Germline V gives CDR1 MNHEY, CDR2 SVGAGI. CDR3 sequence: CASCSGKVKNIQYF. The CDR3 bases are TGTGCCAGCTGTAGCGGGAAGGTCAAAAACATTCAGTACTTC.